This T cell receptor beta chain stems from a study of blood T cell repertoires in COVID-19. Study-wide context: Sites in the United States, Italy and Spain provided acute and convalescent COVID-19 samples.

Only in-frame clones appear in the TCRdb table, and some are missing; sequencing was by immunoSEQ multiplex PCR. Of approximately 330,000 clones in the sample, over 80% were seen once. The CDR3 contains 15 residues. V was trimmed by 6 bases and J by 5 bases, leaving 14 bases between them. Germline V CDR1 and CDR2: LNHDA, SQIVND (reference sequence). The clonotype originates from a man aged 25-40 years with COVID-19, enrolled during active disease. The gene calls are TRBV19 and TRBJ1-6; weak D call: TRBD1 (6 bases). Material for sequencing was peripheral blood. The CDR3 bases are TGTGCCAGTAGGGTTTATTGGACAGATAATTCACCCCTCCACTTT. Protein: CASRVYWTDNSPLHF.